Listed below are T cell receptor beta chains from one sample, sequenced in a study of CD8 T cell repertoires and HIV-1 epitope variants. These receptors' antigens are unknown. Assay: immunoSEQ multiplex PCR; the TCRdb copy retains only in-frame clones and omits some. In the table there are thousands of clones, roughly two thirds of which are singletons. The specimen was cultured CD8+ T cells derived from PBMCs. All receptors derive from a male donor with HIV. Each CDR3 is given with its conserved first and last residue. The D gene is left open where the match is weak. Size tells how often a clone was seen (once, few, many) or the class of an expanded clone, and some rows leave it out.

clone_size: .
j_call: TRBJ2-5
v_call: TRBV9
d_call: TRBD2
cdr3_aa: CASSVNGGQETQYF
cdr3_nt: TGTGCCAGCAGCGTAAACGGGGGGCAAGAGACCCAGTACTTC

clone_size: .
j_call: TRBJ2-2
v_call: TRBV4-1
d_call: TRBD1
cdr3_aa: CASRDTGAANTGELFF
cdr3_nt: TGCGCCAGCAGGGACACAGGGGCCGCGAACACCGGGGAGCTGTTTTTT

clone_size: .
j_call: TRBJ1-1
v_call: TRBV19
d_call: .
cdr3_aa: CASSITGGRTEAFF
cdr3_nt: TGTGCCAGTAGTATTACGGGGGGCCGCACTGAAGCTTTCTTT

clone_size: .
j_call: TRBJ2-1
v_call: TRBV5-5
d_call: TRBD2
cdr3_aa: CASSYSGGAYNEQFF
cdr3_nt: TGTGCCAGCAGCTATAGCGGGGGGGCCTACAATGAGCAGTTCTTC

clone_size: .
j_call: TRBJ1-2
v_call: TRBV4-3
d_call: .
cdr3_aa: CASSQDSSTVYGYTF
cdr3_nt: TGCGCCAGCAGCCAAGATTCATCGACAGTCTATGGCTACACCTTC

clone_size: few
j_call: TRBJ2-7
v_call: TRBV10-1
d_call: TRBD2
cdr3_aa: CASSGDYFYEQYF
cdr3_nt: TGCGCCAGCAGTGGGGACTATTTTTACGAGCAGTACTTC

clone_size: few
j_call: TRBJ2-1
v_call: TRBV6-5
d_call: .
cdr3_aa: CASSPTYNEQFF
cdr3_nt: TGTGCCAGCAGTCCAACGTACAATGAGCAGTTCTTC

clone_size: .
j_call: TRBJ2-3
v_call: TRBV6-4
d_call: TRBD2
cdr3_aa: CASSDSGTSGADTQYF
cdr3_nt: TGTGCCAGCAGTGACTCCGGGACTAGCGGGGCAGATACGCAGTATTTT

clone_size: few
j_call: TRBJ1-1
v_call: TRBV27
d_call: .
cdr3_aa: CASSLGGGTEAFF
cdr3_nt: TGTGCCAGCAGTTTAGGGGGAGGGACTGAAGCTTTCTTT

clone_size: .
j_call: TRBJ2-3
v_call: TRBV5-6
d_call: .
cdr3_aa: CASSFPPGMAGSTDTQYF
cdr3_nt: TGTGCCAGCAGCTTTCCCCCTGGTATGGCGGGCAGCACAGATACGCAGTATTTT

clone_size: hyperexpanded
j_call: TRBJ2-1
v_call: TRBV27
d_call: TRBD1
cdr3_aa: CASSLSQGISYNEQFF
cdr3_nt: TGTGCCAGCAGTTTATCACAGGGGATATCCTACAATGAGCAGTTCTTC

clone_size: .
j_call: TRBJ1-6
v_call: TRBV19
d_call: TRBD1
cdr3_aa: CASSIADRVNSPLHF
cdr3_nt: TGTGCCAGTAGTATCGCCGACAGGGTAAATTCACCCCTCCACTTT

clone_size: .
j_call: TRBJ2-7
v_call: TRBV4-3
d_call: TRBD2
cdr3_aa: CASSRAGGDYEQYF
cdr3_nt: TGCGCCAGCAGCCGGGCGGGGGGGGACTACGAGCAGTACTTC

clone_size: once
j_call: TRBJ2-1
v_call: TRBV7-2
d_call: .
cdr3_aa: CASSPGVNNEQFF
cdr3_nt: TGTGCCAGCAGCCCAGGGGTCAACAATGAGCAGTTCTTC

clone_size: .
j_call: TRBJ1-1
v_call: TRBV19
d_call: .
cdr3_aa: CASSIAALNTEAFF
cdr3_nt: TGTGCCAGTAGTATAGCAGCATTGAACACTGAAGCTTTCTTT

clone_size: .
j_call: TRBJ2-5
v_call: TRBV29-1
d_call: .
cdr3_aa: CSVLPADLPETQYF
cdr3_nt: TGCAGCGTTTTGCCGGCTGACCTCCCAGAGACCCAGTACTTC

clone_size: .
j_call: TRBJ2-3
v_call: TRBV21-1
d_call: .
cdr3_aa: CASSSSGSGTDTQYF
cdr3_nt: TGTGCCAGCAGTTCTAGCGGATCGGGCACAGATACGCAGTATTTT

clone_size: .
j_call: TRBJ1-1
v_call: TRBV29-1
d_call: .
cdr3_aa: CSASLTDMNTEAFF
cdr3_nt: TGCAGCGCATCCCTGACAGATATGAACACTGAAGCTTTCTTT

clone_size: .
j_call: TRBJ2-1
v_call: TRBV2
d_call: TRBD1
cdr3_aa: CASSEPKDRVVGNEQFF
cdr3_nt: TGTGCCAGCAGTGAACCCAAGGACAGGGTGGTTGGGAATGAGCAGTTCTTC

clone_size: few
j_call: TRBJ1-5
v_call: TRBV14
d_call: .
cdr3_aa: CASSQGRGQPQHF
cdr3_nt: TGTGCCAGCAGCCAGGGACGTGGGCAGCCCCAGCATTTT

clone_size: .
j_call: TRBJ2-1
v_call: TRBV11-3
d_call: TRBD2
cdr3_aa: CASSLKTSGEYNEQFF
cdr3_nt: TGTGCCAGCAGCTTGAAGACTAGCGGGGAATACAATGAGCAGTTCTTC

clone_size: .
j_call: TRBJ2-7
v_call: TRBV6-5
d_call: .
cdr3_aa: CASSYSSFEQYF
cdr3_nt: TGTGCCAGCAGTTACTCATCCTTCGAGCAGTACTTC

clone_size: once
j_call: TRBJ2-7
v_call: TRBV7-6
d_call: .
cdr3_aa: CASSLEWTVKSEQYF
cdr3_nt: TGTGCCAGCAGCTTAGAATGGACAGTCAAGAGCGAGCAGTACTTC

clone_size: .
j_call: TRBJ2-5
v_call: TRBV5-1
d_call: .
cdr3_aa: CASSFTGYQETQYF
cdr3_nt: TGCGCCAGCAGCTTCACAGGGTACCAAGAGACCCAGTACTTC

clone_size: once
j_call: TRBJ2-1
v_call: TRBV5-4
d_call: TRBD2
cdr3_aa: CASSNSGSWNEQFF
cdr3_nt: TGTGCCAGCAGCAATAGCGGGAGCTGGAATGAGCAGTTCTTC

clone_size: .
j_call: TRBJ2-5
v_call: TRBV30
d_call: TRBD1
cdr3_aa: CAWQDRGGETQYF
cdr3_nt: TGTGCCTGGCAGGACAGGGGCGGGGAGACCCAGTACTTC

clone_size: few
j_call: TRBJ2-2
v_call: TRBV28
d_call: .
cdr3_aa: CASSLWAEGSTGELFF
cdr3_nt: TGTGCCAGCAGTTTGTGGGCGGAAGGGTCCACCGGGGAGCTGTTTTTT

clone_size: few
j_call: TRBJ1-6
v_call: TRBV7-6
d_call: .
cdr3_aa: CASSLEQGRNSPLHF
cdr3_nt: TGTGCCAGCAGCCTCGAACAGGGACGGAATTCACCCCTCCACTTT

clone_size: .
j_call: TRBJ1-1
v_call: TRBV29-1
d_call: .
cdr3_aa: CSVEPDGRGEDTEAFF
cdr3_nt: TGCAGCGTTGAACCTGATGGACGCGGGGAGGACACTGAAGCTTTCTTT

clone_size: .
j_call: TRBJ2-7
v_call: TRBV7-3
d_call: TRBD2
cdr3_aa: CASSHSGGQPYEQYF
cdr3_nt: TGTGCCAGCAGCCATTCGGGGGGGCAACCCTACGAGCAGTACTTC